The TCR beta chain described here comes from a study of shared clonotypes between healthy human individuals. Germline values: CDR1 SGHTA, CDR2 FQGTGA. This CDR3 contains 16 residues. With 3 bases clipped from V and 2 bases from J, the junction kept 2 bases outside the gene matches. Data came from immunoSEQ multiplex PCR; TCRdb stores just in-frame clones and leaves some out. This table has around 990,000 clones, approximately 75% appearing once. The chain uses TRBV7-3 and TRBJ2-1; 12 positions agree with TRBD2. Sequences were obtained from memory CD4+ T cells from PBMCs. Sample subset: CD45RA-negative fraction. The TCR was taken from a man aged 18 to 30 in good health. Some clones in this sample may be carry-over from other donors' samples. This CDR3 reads CASSLTSGSTYNEQFF. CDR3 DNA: TGTGCCAGCAGCTTGACTAGCGGGAGCACCTACAATGAGCAGTTCTTC.